The 22 T cell receptor beta chains presented below share a single source sample, sequenced in a study of T cell responses to AZD1222 COVID-19 vaccine. Using immunoSEQ multiplex PCR, the repertoire was profiled, and TCRdb retains in-frame clones only, with some absent. The sample carries around 110,000 clones, 70% to 90% recorded once. Sequences were derived from peripheral blood, sampled on day 0 of MenACWY control vaccination. The receptors originated from an adult in good health.

V usage is TRBV15 and J usage is TRBJ1-1, with D tentatively TRBD1 (5 bases). The CDR3 length is 15 residues. CDR1 and CDR2 (germline): LNHNV, YYDKDF (reference sequence). V lost 0 bases and J 3 bases, leaving 11 bases between the germline ends. DNA of the CDR3: TGTGCCACCAGCAGAGATATTGTGGGGCACACTGAAGCTTTCTTT. It is translated as CATSRDIVGHTEAFF. Complete variable domain (other parts from reference TRBV15 and TRBJ1-1): DAMVIQNPRYQVTQFGKPVTLSCSQTLNHNVMYWYQQKSSQAPKLLFHYYDKDFNNEADTPDNFQSRRPNTSFCFLDIRSPGLGDTAMYLCATSRDIVGHTEAFFGQGTRLTVV.

In its sample, this clone was seen once. The chain links TRBV5-4 to TRBJ1-6; a weak D match, TRBD1 (5 bases). Looked up from germline, CDR1 is SGHNT and CDR2 is YYREEE (reference sequence). CDR3 length: 15 residues. The V end was cut by 5 bases, the J end by 8 bases, with 17 bases between. CDR3 loop: CASSQGGGGHSPLHF. The CDR3 DNA is TGTGCCAGCAGTCAAGGCGGGGGAGGGCATTCACCCCTCCACTTT. Based on the CDR3 plus reference TRBV5-4 and TRBJ1-6, the full variable domain is ETGVTQSPTHLIKTRGQQVTLRCSSQSGHNTVSWYQQALGQGPQFIFQYYREEENGRGNFPPRFSGLQFPNYSSELNVNALELDDSALYLCASSQGGGGHSPLHFGNGTRLTVT.

The V call is TRBV5-6, the J call TRBJ2-7; weak D call: TRBD2 (6 bases). Looked up from germline, CDR1 is SGHDT and CDR2 is YYEEEE. The ends were cut back, 6 bases at V and 4 bases at J, with 17 bases in the middle. This CDR3 is built from 14 residues. The DNA for the CDR3 is TGTGCCAGCACCTTAACCGGGACTGATTACGAGCAGTACTTC. Encoded protein: CASTLTGTDYEQYF.

This chain links TRBV29-1 with TRBJ1-4; D might be TRBD1 (5 bases). The V end lost 5 bases, the J end lost 6 bases, and 25 bases lay between the germline ends. The CDR3 is 17 residues long. In germline, CDR1 is SQVTM, CDR2 ANQGSEA. For the CDR3, the DNA is TGCAGCGTTTCTCGGGCGGGGGGTTTCCTTCAAGATGAAAAACTGTTTTTT. Encoded protein: CSVSRAGGFLQDEKLFF.

V and J are TRBV12-5 and TRBJ2-3; D unresolved. The CDR3 has 12 residues. Germline V gene lookup returns CDR1 LGHNT and CDR2 FRNRAP. V was shortened by 8 bases and J by 2 bases, with 8 bases between the two germline ends. The CDR3 loop reads CASPSDTDTQYF. The CDR3 nucleotides read TGTGCTAGTCCGTCGGACACAGATACGCAGTATTTT.

This clone occurred once. The V call is TRBV3-1 (or the pseudogene TRBV3-2), the J call TRBJ2-3; 9 bases fit TRBD2. Germline assignment: CDR1 LGHDT and CDR2 YNNKEL (reference sequence). V trimming: 1 base; J trimming: 2 bases; junction bases outside the gene matches: 7. This CDR3 contains 17 residues. The CDR3 loop reads CASSQVRPSGVTDTQYF. The DNA of the CDR3 is TGTGCCAGCAGCCAAGTACGTCCTAGCGGGGTCACAGATACGCAGTATTTT.

The rearrangement joins TRBV5-1 to TRBJ2-5; TRBD1 matches 10 bases. V shed 1 base, J shed 5 bases, and the junction held 8 bases outside the gene matches. Germline assignment: CDR1 SGHRS and CDR2 YFSETQ. CDR3 length equals 16 residues. In DNA form, the CDR3 reads TGCGCCAGCAGCTTGACCGGGACAGGGGAATTCGAGACCCAGTACTTC. This sequence encodes CASSLTGTGEFETQYF. The full variable domain, completed using reference TRBV5-1 and TRBJ2-5, is KAGVTQTPRYLIKTRGQQVTLSCSPISGHRSVSWYQQTPGQGLQFLFEYFSETQRNKGNFPGRFSGRQFSNSRSEMNVSTLELGDSALYLCASSLTGTGEFETQYFGPGTRLLVL.

The rearrangement uses TRBV6-2 or TRBV6-3 and TRBJ1-1, with TRBD1 as a possible D gene (6 bases). Trimming removed 0 bases from V and 7 bases from J, with 18 bases in between. Germline V gives CDR1 MNHEY, CDR2 SVGEGT. The length of the CDR3 is 16 residues. The CDR3 here is CASSYSPGAGAVEAFF. DNA of the CDR3: TGTGCCAGCAGTTACTCCCCCGGGGCAGGGGCTGTTGAAGCTTTCTTT.

The chain couples TRBV7-2 to TRBJ1-2; TRBD1 agrees at 11 bases. Germline CDR1 and CDR2: SGHTA and FQGNSA. The CDR3 runs to 16 residues. V was clipped by 1 base and J by 5 bases; unmatched bases: 6. CDR3: CASSLGDRGRLYGYTF. In DNA form, the CDR3 reads TGTGCCAGCAGCTTAGGGGACAGGGGGAGACTGTATGGCTACACCTTC.

The CDR3 sequence: CASSPLRLDNTEAFF. CDR3 nucleotides: TGTGCCAGCTCACCACTCCGTCTAGACAACACTGAAGCTTTCTTT. V usage is TRBV18 and J usage is TRBJ1-1; D gene ambiguous. Germline CDR1 reads KGHSH; CDR2 reads LQKENI. The length of the CDR3 is 15 residues. V lost 1 base, J lost 2 bases, and 11 bases lay in between.

This clone was found once. V is TRBV28 and J is TRBJ2-7; TRBD1 matches 8 bases. CDR1 and CDR2 from the germline V gene are MDHEN and SYDVKM. The length of the CDR3 is 14 residues. With V trimmed by 6 bases and J by 9 bases, 13 bases remained unmatched. The DNA of the CDR3 is TGTGCCAGCAGCCCAGGACAGGGAGTGAGGCGGCAGTACTTC. This codes for CASSPGQGVRRQYF.

The genes are TRBV11-2 and TRBJ1-1, with D maybe TRBD1 (6 bases). The CDR3 spans 12 residues. The ends were cut back, 6 bases at V and 7 bases at J, with 12 bases in the middle. Germline V CDR1 and CDR2: SGHAT, FQNNGV. The CDR3 region is CASSLYRVEAFF. CDR3 nucleotides: TGTGCCAGCAGTCTCTACAGGGTTGAAGCTTTCTTT.

The V and J genes are TRBV19 and TRBJ2-4; a weak D match, TRBD2 (7 bases). With 8 bases removed from V and 6 bases from J, the gap between germline ends came to 17 bases. Germline V CDR1 and CDR2: LNHDA, SQIVND (reference sequence). CDR3 length equals 14 residues. Written as DNA, the CDR3 is TGTGCCAGTGGAGGGGGGGACACGTTAAACATTCAGTACTTC. Translating it yields CASGGGDTLNIQYF.

This clone was observed a few times. The rearrangement joins TRBV7-6 to TRBJ1-6; TRBD1 matches at 8 bases. Germline assignment: CDR1 SGHVS and CDR2 FNYEAQ. The CDR3 covers 16 residues. The V and J ends lost 5 bases and 6 bases, in that order; junction bases with no gene match: 9. The CDR3 spells CASSESQGGSNSPLHF. CDR3 DNA: TGTGCCAGCAGCGAATCACAGGGGGGGAGTAATTCACCCCTCCACTTT.

This clone was detected a few times. V is TRBV4-3 and J is TRBJ1-6; 7 bases match TRBD1. The CDR3 sequence is 16 residues long. Per the germline V gene, CDR1 is LGHNA and CDR2 is YSLEER. The trim removed 5 bases at V and 7 bases at J, leaving 11 bases unmatched. The CDR3 coding sequence is TGCGCCAGCAGCTACCAGGGGGGGGGCGGCAATTCACCCCTCCACTTT. Its translation is CASSYQGGGGNSPLHF.

This rearrangement joins TRBV5-4 to TRBJ2-3, with D hard to call. The germline gives CDR1 SGHNT, CDR2 YYREEE (reference sequence). This CDR3 contains 13 residues. V was trimmed by 4 bases and J by 3 bases, leaving 9 bases between them. The CDR3 DNA is TGTGCCAGCAGCATACAGCTTACAGATACGCAGTATTTT. It yields the protein CASSIQLTDTQYF.

The sample holds one count of this clone. This sequence joins TRBV4-1 and TRBJ2-1; D could derive from TRBD1 or TRBD2 (5 bases each). V dropped 0 bases and J dropped 2 bases, with 14 bases sitting between them. Germline CDR1 is MGHRA and CDR2 is YSYEKL. The CDR3 is made up of 17 amino acids. CDR3 nucleotides: TGCGCCAGCAGCCAAGAGTTGGGGGACCCAACCTACAATGAGCAGTTCTTC. Translated: CASSQELGDPTYNEQFF.

The chain recombines TRBV4-1 with TRBJ2-7, with D maybe TRBD1 (5 bases). Germline loops: CDR1 MGHRA, CDR2 YSYEKL. The CDR3 extends over 18 amino acids. V was shortened by 3 bases and J by 3 bases, with 24 bases between the two germline ends. CDR3 bases: TGCGCCAGCAGCCATACGGGCTACGACGGGTCAGGGTACTACGAGCAGTACTTC. Translating it yields CASSHTGYDGSGYYEQYF.

The chain joins TRBV9 to TRBJ2-1; possibly TRBD2 for D (7 bases). The V gene lost 0 bases and the J gene lost 10 bases, with 17 bases spanning the gap. Germline V CDR1 and CDR2: SGDLS, YYNGEE. This CDR3 region has 15 residues. The CDR3 loop reads CASSVDGAGAWEQFF. The CDR3 DNA sequence: TGTGCCAGCAGCGTAGACGGGGCGGGGGCTTGGGAGCAGTTCTTC.

The V and J genes are TRBV28 and TRBJ1-5; D is unclear. V lost 1 base and J lost 6, with 4 bases in between. Germline CDR1 MDHEN, CDR2 SYDVKM. The CDR3 length is 12 residues. The CDR3 DNA is TGTGCCAGCAGTTTATTTGGTCAGCCCCAGCATTTT. Translation: CASSLFGQPQHF.

The CDR3 loop reads CASSPPSSGGDTQYF. Written as DNA, the CDR3 is TGTGCCAGCAGCCCCCCCTCTAGCGGGGGAGATACGCAGTATTTT. The chain joins TRBV27 to TRBJ2-3; 10 positions match TRBD2. CDR3 length: 15 residues. With V trimmed by 6 bases and J by 5 bases, 8 bases remained unmatched. CDR1 and CDR2 from the germline V gene are MNHEY and SMNVEV (reference sequence).

The rearrangement joins TRBV20-1 to TRBJ1-1, with D perhaps TRBD1 (5 bases). This CDR3 has 11 amino acids. The germline V and J ends were trimmed by 3 bases and 7 bases, with 9 bases remaining between them. In germline, CDR1 is DFQATT, CDR2 SNEGSKA (reference sequence). CDR3 region: CSASPRVEAFF. In DNA form, the CDR3 reads TGCAGTGCTAGCCCCAGGGTTGAAGCTTTCTTT.